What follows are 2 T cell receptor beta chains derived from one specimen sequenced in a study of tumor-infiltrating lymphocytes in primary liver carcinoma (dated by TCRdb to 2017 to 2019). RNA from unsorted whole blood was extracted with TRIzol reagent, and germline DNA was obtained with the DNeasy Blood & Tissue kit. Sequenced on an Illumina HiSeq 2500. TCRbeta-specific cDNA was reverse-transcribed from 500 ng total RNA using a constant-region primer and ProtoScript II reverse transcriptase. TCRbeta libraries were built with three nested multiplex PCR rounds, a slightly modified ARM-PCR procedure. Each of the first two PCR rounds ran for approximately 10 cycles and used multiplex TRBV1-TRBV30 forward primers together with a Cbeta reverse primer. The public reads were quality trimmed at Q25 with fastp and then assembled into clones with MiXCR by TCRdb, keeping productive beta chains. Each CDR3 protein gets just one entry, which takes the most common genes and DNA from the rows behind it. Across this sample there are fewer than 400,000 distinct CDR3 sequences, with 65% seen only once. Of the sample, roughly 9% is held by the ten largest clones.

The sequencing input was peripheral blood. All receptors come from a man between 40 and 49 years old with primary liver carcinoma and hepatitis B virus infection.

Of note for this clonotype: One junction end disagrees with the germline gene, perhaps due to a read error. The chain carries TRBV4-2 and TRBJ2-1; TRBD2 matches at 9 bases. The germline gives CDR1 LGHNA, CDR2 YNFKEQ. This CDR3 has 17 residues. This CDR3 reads CASSQDQIVAGDNEQLF. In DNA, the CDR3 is TGTGCCAGCAGCCAAGATCAAATAGTAGCGGGAGATAATGAGCAACTCTTC.

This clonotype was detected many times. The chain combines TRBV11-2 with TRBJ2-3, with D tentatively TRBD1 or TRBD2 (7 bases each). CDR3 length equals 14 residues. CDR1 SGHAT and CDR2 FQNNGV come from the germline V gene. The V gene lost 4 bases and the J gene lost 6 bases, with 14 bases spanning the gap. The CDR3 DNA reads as TGTGCCAGCAGCTCCAGGGGGGGCGGGGATACGCAGTATTTT. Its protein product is CASSSRGGGDTQYF.